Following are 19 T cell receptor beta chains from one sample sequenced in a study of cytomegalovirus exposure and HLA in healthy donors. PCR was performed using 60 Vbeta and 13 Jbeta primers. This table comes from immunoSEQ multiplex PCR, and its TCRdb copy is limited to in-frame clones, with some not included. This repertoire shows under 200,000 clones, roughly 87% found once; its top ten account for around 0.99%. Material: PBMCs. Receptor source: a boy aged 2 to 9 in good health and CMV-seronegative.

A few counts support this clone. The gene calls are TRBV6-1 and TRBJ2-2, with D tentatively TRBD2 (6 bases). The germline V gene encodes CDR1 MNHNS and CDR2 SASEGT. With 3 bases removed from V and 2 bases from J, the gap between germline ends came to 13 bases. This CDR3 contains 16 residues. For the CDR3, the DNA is TGTGCCAGCAGTGAGAGGTGGGGGGAAAACACCGGGGAGCTGTTTTTT. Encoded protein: CASSERWGENTGELFF.

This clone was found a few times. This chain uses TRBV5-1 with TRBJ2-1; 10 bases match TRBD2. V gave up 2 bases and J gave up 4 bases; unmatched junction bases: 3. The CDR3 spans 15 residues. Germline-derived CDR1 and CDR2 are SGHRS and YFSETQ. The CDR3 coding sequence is TGCGCCAGCAGCTTCCGGACTAGCGGATACAATGAGCAGTTCTTC. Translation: CASSFRTSGYNEQFF.

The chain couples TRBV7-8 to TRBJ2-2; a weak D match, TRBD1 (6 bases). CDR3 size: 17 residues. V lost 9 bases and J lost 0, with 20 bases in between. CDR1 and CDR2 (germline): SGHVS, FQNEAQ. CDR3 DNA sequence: TGTGCCAGACCAATGGTACAGGGAACTCCGAACACCGGGGAGCTGTTTTTT. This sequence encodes CARPMVQGTPNTGELFF. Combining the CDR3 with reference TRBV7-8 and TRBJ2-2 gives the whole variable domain GAGVSQSPRYKVAKRGQDVALRCDPISGHVSLFWYQQALGQGPEFLTYFQNEAQLDKSGLPSDRFFAERPEGSVSTLKIQRTQQEDSAVYLCARPMVQGTPNTGELFFGEGSRLTVL.

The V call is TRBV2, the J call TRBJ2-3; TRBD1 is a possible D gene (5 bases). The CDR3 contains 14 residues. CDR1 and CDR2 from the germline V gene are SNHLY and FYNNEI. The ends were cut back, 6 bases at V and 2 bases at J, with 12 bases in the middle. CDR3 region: CASRRQPPTDTQYF. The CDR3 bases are TGTGCCAGCAGAAGACAGCCACCCACAGATACGCAGTATTTT.

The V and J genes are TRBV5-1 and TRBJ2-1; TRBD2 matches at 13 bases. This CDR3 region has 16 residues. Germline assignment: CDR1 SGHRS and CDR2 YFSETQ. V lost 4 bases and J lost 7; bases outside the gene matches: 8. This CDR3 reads CASSHRTSGSYNEQFF. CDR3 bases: TGCGCCAGCAGCCACCGGACTAGCGGGAGTTATAATGAGCAGTTCTTC.

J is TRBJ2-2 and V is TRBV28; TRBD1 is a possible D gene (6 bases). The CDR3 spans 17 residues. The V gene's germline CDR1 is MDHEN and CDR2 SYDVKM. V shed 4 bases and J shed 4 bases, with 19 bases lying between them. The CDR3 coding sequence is TGTGCCAGCAGTTCCCCCCTGGGGCAGGGGTCCACCGGGGAGCTGTTTTTT. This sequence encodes CASSSPLGQGSTGELFF.

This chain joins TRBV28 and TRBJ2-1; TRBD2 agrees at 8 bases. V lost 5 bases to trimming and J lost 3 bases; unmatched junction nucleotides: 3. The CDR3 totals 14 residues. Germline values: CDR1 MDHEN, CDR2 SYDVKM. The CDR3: CASSPGLGYNEQFF. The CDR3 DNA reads TGTGCCAGCAGTCCGGGACTAGGCTACAATGAGCAGTTCTTC.

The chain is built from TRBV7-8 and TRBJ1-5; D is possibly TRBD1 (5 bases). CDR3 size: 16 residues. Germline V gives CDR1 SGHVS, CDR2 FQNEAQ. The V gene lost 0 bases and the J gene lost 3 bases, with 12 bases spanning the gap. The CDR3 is CASSLADISANQPQHF. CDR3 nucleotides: TGTGCCAGCAGCTTAGCGGACATTAGTGCCAATCAGCCCCAGCATTTT.

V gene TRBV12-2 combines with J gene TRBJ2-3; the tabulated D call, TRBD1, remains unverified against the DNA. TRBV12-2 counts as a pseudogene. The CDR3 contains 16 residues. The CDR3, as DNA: TGTGCAAGTCGCTGGACCGACAGGGGAAGGGCAGATACGCAGTATTTT. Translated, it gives CASRWTDRGRADTQYF.

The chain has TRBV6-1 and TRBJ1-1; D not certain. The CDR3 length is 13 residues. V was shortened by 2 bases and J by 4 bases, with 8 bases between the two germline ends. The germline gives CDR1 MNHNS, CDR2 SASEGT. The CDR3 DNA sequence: TGTGCCAGCAGTGAATGGTTGAGCACTGAAGCTTTCTTT. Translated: CASSEWLSTEAFF.

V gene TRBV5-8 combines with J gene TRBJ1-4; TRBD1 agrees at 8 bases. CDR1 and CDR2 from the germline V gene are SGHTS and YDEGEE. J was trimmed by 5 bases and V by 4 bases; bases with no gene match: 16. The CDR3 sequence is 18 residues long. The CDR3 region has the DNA TGTGCCAGCAGCACCCACCACGGACAGGGCTCAGGAAATGAAAAACTGTTTTTT. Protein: CASSTHHGQGSGNEKLFF.

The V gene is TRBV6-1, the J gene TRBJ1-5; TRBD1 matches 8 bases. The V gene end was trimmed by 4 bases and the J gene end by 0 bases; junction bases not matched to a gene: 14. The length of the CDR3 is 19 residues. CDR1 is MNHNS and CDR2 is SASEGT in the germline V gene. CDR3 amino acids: CASSGPEDRVPYSNQPQHF. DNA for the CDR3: TGTGCCAGCAGTGGACCTGAGGACAGGGTCCCTTATAGCAATCAGCCCCAGCATTTT.

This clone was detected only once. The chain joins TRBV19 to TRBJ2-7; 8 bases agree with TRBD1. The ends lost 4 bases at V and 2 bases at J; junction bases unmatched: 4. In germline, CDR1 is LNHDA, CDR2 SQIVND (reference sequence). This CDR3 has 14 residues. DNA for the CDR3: TGTGCCAGTAGTAAGGGACAGGAAGCCTACGAGCAGTACTTC. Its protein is CASSKGQEAYEQYF.

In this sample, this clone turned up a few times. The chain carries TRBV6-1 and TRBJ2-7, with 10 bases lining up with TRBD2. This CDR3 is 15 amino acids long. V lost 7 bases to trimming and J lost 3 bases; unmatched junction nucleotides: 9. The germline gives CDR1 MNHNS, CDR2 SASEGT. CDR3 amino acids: CASNHLAGGIYEQYF. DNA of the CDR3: TGTGCCAGCAACCATTTAGCGGGGGGCATCTACGAGCAGTACTTC.

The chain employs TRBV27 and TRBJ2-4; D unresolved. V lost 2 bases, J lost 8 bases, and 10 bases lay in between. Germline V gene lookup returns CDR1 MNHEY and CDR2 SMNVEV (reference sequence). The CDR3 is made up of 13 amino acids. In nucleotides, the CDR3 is TGTGCCAGCAGTTTAAGAGGCTGGGACATTCAGTACTTC. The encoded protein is CASSLRGWDIQYF.

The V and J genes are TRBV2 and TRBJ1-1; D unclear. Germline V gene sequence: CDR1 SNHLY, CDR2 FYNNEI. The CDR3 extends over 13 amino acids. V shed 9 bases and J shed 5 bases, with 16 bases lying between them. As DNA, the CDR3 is TGTGCCAGTTTCAGTCCGGGAGGAACTGAAGCTTTCTTT. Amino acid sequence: CASFSPGGTEAFF.

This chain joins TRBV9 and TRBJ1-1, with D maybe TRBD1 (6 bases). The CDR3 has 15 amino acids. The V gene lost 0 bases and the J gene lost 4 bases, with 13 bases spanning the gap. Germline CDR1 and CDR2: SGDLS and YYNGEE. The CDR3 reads CASSVESGVGTEAFF. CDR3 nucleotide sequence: TGTGCCAGCAGCGTAGAATCAGGGGTGGGCACTGAAGCTTTCTTT.

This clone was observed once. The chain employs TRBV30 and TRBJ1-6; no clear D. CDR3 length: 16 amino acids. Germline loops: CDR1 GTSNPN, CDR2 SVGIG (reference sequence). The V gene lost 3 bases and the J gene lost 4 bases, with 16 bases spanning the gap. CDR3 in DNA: TGTGCCTGGAGGCCCAAAGACACATTGTATAATTCACCCCTCCACTTT. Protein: CAWRPKDTLYNSPLHF. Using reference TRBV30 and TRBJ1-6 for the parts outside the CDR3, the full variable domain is SQTIHQWPATLVQPVGSPLSLECTVEGTSNPNLYWYRQAAGRGLQLLFYSVGIGQISSEVPQNLSASRPQDRQFILSSKKLLLSDSGFYLCAWRPKDTLYNSPLHFGNGTRLTVT.

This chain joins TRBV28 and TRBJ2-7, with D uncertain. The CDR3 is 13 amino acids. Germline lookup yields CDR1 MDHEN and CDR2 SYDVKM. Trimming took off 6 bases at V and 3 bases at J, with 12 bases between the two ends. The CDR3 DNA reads TGTGCCAGCAGGGAGACGCGGTTCTACGAGCAGTACTTC. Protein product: CASRETRFYEQYF. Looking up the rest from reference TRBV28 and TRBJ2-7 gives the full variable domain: DVKVTQSSRYLVKRTGEKVFLECVQDMDHENMFWYRQDPGLGLRLIYFSYDVKMKEKGDIPEGYSVSREKKERFSLILESASTNQTSMYLCASRETRFYEQYFGPGTRLTVT.